These 26 T cell receptor beta chains share one sample of origin, sequenced in a study of PD-1 blockade in classical Hodgkin lymphoma. Time point meaning: cycle 4 day 1 (C4D1), after 6 weeks of nivolumab. There was relapse after autologous stem cell transplantation in every patient, and there was variation in brentuximab vedotin exposure. The data were produced by immunoSEQ multiplex PCR, yet TCRdb's version contains in-frame clones alone and is incomplete. The sample includes about 32,000 clones, roughly four fifths seen only once; the top ten take approximately 17%. Sequencing was performed on peripheral blood mononuclear cells (PBMCs), taken before the fourth cycle of nivolumab. Source of these receptors: a human donor with classical Hodgkin lymphoma.

This chain uses TRBV18 with TRBJ1-5; D perhaps matches TRBD1 (6 bases). The CDR3 consists of 17 residues. Between the trimmed V and J ends, which lost 2 bases and 7 bases, there was a span of 21 bases. CDR1 is KGHSH and CDR2 is LQKENI in the germline V gene. CDR3 sequence: CASSPIHEGGLRQPQHF. CDR3 DNA sequence: TGTGCCAGCTCACCAATCCATGAGGGGGGTTTAAGGCAGCCCCAGCATTTT. Filled out from reference TRBV18 and TRBJ1-5, the complete variable domain reads NAGVMQNPRHLVRRRGQEARLRCSPMKGHSHVYWYRQLPEEGLKFMVYLQKENIIDESGMPKERFSAEFPKEGPSILRIQQVVRGDSAAYFCASSPIHEGGLRQPQHFGDGTRLSIL.

This rearrangement joins TRBV9 to TRBJ1-1; D gene unclear. This CDR3 is built from 13 residues. Per the germline V gene, CDR1 is SGDLS and CDR2 is YYNGEE. V was shortened by 0 bases and J by 4 bases, with 7 bases between the two germline ends. The CDR3 nucleotides are TGTGCCAGCAGCGTAGCCGGGTTCACTGAAGCTTTCTTT. As protein: CASSVAGFTEAFF.

This chain links TRBV29-1 with TRBJ1-1; no definite D call. The V gene lost 6 bases and the J gene lost 1 base, with 12 bases spanning the gap. This CDR3 has 13 residues. Germline CDR1 is SQVTM and CDR2 is ANQGSEA. CDR3 residues: CSVLTPANTEAFF. The CDR3 DNA reads TGCAGCGTGCTGACACCGGCGAACACTGAAGCTTTCTTT.

CDR3 DNA sequence: TGCGCCAGCAGCCCAGATAAACCGGGACATAATTCACCCCTCCACTTT. Translation gives CASSPDKPGHNSPLHF. The chain links TRBV4-1 to TRBJ1-6; tentatively, D is TRBD1 (5 bases). The germline gives CDR1 MGHRA, CDR2 YSYEKL. The CDR3 spans 16 residues. V lost 4 bases and J lost 5, with 15 bases in between.

The CDR3 here is CASSEQSGRVTDTQYF. CDR3 in DNA: TGTGCCAGCAGTGAGCAGTCTGGCAGGGTCACAGATACGCAGTATTTT. J is TRBJ2-3 and V is TRBV6-1, with D maybe TRBD1 (5 bases). This CDR3 has 16 amino acids. Germline V gene sequence: CDR1 MNHNS, CDR2 SASEGT. V lost 3 bases and J lost 2, with 15 bases in between.

V is TRBV7-9 and J is TRBJ2-3, with 11 positions matching TRBD2. The germline V gene has CDR1 SEHNR and CDR2 FQNEAQ (reference sequence). The CDR3 length is 15 residues. V shed 2 bases and J 6 bases; nucleotides not matched to a gene: 4. The CDR3 loop reads CASSLTSGGKDTQYF. CDR3 nucleotides: TGTGCCAGCAGCTTAACTAGCGGGGGAAAGGATACGCAGTATTTT.

This chain links TRBV10-3 with TRBJ1-3; TRBD1 is a possible D gene (5 bases). The germline V gene encodes CDR1 ENHRY and CDR2 SYGVKD. The V gene lost 5 bases and the J gene lost 4 bases, with 15 bases spanning the gap. This CDR3 spans 15 amino acids. Written as DNA, the CDR3 is TGTGCCATCAGTCCGTCCGGGACTCAGGGAAACACCATATATTTT. Translation gives CAISPSGTQGNTIYF.

The chain joins TRBV29-1 to TRBJ2-1; D perhaps matches TRBD1 (6 bases). CDR1 SQVTM and CDR2 ANQGSEA come from the germline V gene. V was shortened by 4 bases and J by 3 bases, with 16 bases between the two germline ends. This CDR3 has 15 amino acids. DNA for the CDR3: TGCAGCGTTGTTTCTAACAGGGACCTCTACAATGAGCAGTTCTTC. It yields the protein CSVVSNRDLYNEQFF.

The chain couples TRBV6-1 to TRBJ1-5; D not certain. The V end was cut by 2 bases, the J end by 4 bases, with 6 bases between. The CDR3 is 13 amino acids. Germline V lookup: CDR1 MNHNS, CDR2 SASEGT. The chain's CDR3 is CASSERENQPQHF. The DNA of the CDR3 is TGTGCCAGCAGTGAACGGGAAAATCAGCCCCAGCATTTT.

The rearrangement uses TRBV23-1 and TRBJ2-1, with D possibly TRBD2 on 6 matching bases. TRBV23-1 is recorded as an ORF, its role being uncertain. The CDR3 sequence is 12 residues long. The V end was cut by 11 bases, the J end by 4 bases, with 12 bases between. This CDR3 is CARGSGYNEQFF. In nucleotides, the CDR3 is TGCGCCCGGGGTAGCGGTTACAATGAGCAGTTCTTC.

This chain uses TRBV5-6 with TRBJ2-5; the D gene is possibly TRBD1 (5 bases). Germline-derived CDR1 and CDR2 are SGHDT and YYEEEE. V lost 0 bases to trimming and J lost 4 bases, with 13 bases between them. The CDR3 runs 15 residues. CDR3 nucleotide sequence: TGTGCCAGCAGCTTGGCCCCAGGGCCTGGAGAGACCCAGTACTTC. It translates to CASSLAPGPGETQYF.

The chain has TRBV27 and TRBJ1-2, with D possibly being TRBD1 (6 bases). The germline V gene has CDR1 MNHEY and CDR2 SMNVEV (reference sequence). The CDR3 has 16 amino acids. With 4 bases removed from V and 4 bases from J, the gap between germline ends came to 19 bases. CDR3 in DNA: TGTGCCAGCAGTTCCTACTACAGGGTGTTTAGCTATGGCTACACCTTC. Its translation: CASSSYYRVFSYGYTF.

This chain connects TRBV28 to TRBJ1-5; D unclear. Germline V lookup: CDR1 MDHEN, CDR2 SYDVKM. Trimming cost V 8 bases and J 8 bases, with 22 bases left between them. The CDR3 contains 15 residues. DNA for the CDR3: TGTGCCAGCCGGCGGGCTGGCCTTGAATCAGAGCCCCAGCATTTT. Translating it yields CASRRAGLESEPQHF.

The gene calls are TRBV25-1 and TRBJ2-5, with TRBD2 matching 13 bases. After removal of 4 bases from V and 4 bases from J, the junction contained 6 bases not matched to a gene. CDR1 and CDR2 (germline): MGHDK, SYGVNS. The CDR3 covers 16 residues. CDR3 DNA: TGTGCCAGCAGTGGACTACTAGCGGGAGGGTCAGAGACCCAGTACTTC. Amino acids: CASSGLLAGGSETQYF. Full variable domain (remainder filled in from reference TRBV25-1 and TRBJ2-5): EADIYQTPRYLVIGTGKKITLECSQTMGHDKMYWYQQDPGMELHLIHYSYGVNSTEKGDLSSESTVSRIRTEHFPLTLESARPSHTSQYLCASSGLLAGGSETQYFGPGTRLLVL.

The chain uses TRBV2 and TRBJ2-7; D assignment may be TRBD1 or TRBD2 (5 bases each). V was shortened by 6 bases and J by 3 bases, with 18 bases between the two germline ends. From germline, CDR1 is SNHLY and CDR2 FYNNEI. CDR3 length equals 15 residues. CDR3 sequence: CASSESRDGLYEQYF. The CDR3 coding sequence is TGTGCCAGCAGCGAGAGCCGGGACGGGCTCTACGAGCAGTACTTC.

This clone was seen a handful of times. The rearrangement links TRBV27 to TRBJ1-2; 11 bases match TRBD1. V shed 1 base and J 7 bases; nucleotides not matched to a gene: 5. There are 15 residues in the CDR3. Germline-derived CDR1 and CDR2 are MNHEY and SMNVEV (reference sequence). Written as DNA, the CDR3 is TGTGCCAGCAGTTTATTGGGACAGGGGGGCGGTGGCTACACCTTC. Translated, it gives CASSLLGQGGGGYTF.

The chain links TRBV6-5 to TRBJ1-2; D is undetermined. The V and J ends lost 2 bases and 4 bases respectively, with 8 bases between them. CDR3 length: 13 residues. CDR1 MNHEY and CDR2 SVGAGI come from the germline V gene. In nucleotides, the CDR3 is TGTGCCAGCAGTTACGGCGGAATCTATGGCTACACCTTC. Translating gives CASSYGGIYGYTF.

In this sample, this clone turned up once. This chain joins TRBV6-1 and TRBJ1-2; no reliable D call. The CDR3 consists of 13 residues. Trimming stripped 3 bases from V and 4 bases from J, with 9 bases between. Germline V gene sequence: CDR1 MNHNS, CDR2 SASEGT. The CDR3 nucleotides are TGTGCCAGCAGTGAGAAGGGAAGCTATGGCTACACCTTC. The encoded protein is CASSEKGSYGYTF.

This chain joins TRBV4-3 and TRBJ2-7; D may be TRBD2 (6 bases). This CDR3 comprises 14 residues. From germline, CDR1 is LGHNA and CDR2 YSLEER. V dropped 2 bases and J dropped 0 bases, with 8 bases sitting between them. CDR3 region: CASSQYGGSYEQYF. CDR3 nucleotides: TGCGCCAGCAGCCAATACGGGGGCTCCTACGAGCAGTACTTC.

V is TRBV14 and J is TRBJ1-2, with D hard to call. V was trimmed by 0 bases and J by 4 bases, leaving 3 bases between them. This CDR3 region has 12 residues. Germline values: CDR1 SGHDN, CDR2 FVKESK. The CDR3 DNA reads TGTGCCAGCAGCCAAGATAGCTATGGCTACACCTTC. The encoded protein is CASSQDSYGYTF.

The chain combines TRBV7-9 with TRBJ2-2; 8 positions match TRBD1. The CDR3 is 16 residues long. CDR1 is SEHNR and CDR2 is FQNEAQ in the germline V gene (reference sequence). V trimming: 7 bases; J trimming: 1 base; junction bases outside the gene matches: 8. CDR3 residues: CASTITGTGNTGELFF. For the CDR3, the DNA is TGTGCCAGCACCATCACCGGGACAGGGAACACCGGGGAGCTGTTTTTT. The entire variable domain, with the rest obtained from reference TRBV7-9 and TRBJ2-2, is as follows: DTGVSQNPRHKITKRGQNVTFRCDPISEHNRLYWYRQTLGQGPEFLTYFQNEAQLEKSRLLSDRFSAERPKGSFSTLEIQRTEQGDSAMYLCASTITGTGNTGELFFGEGSRLTVL.

This clone was observed a few times. The chain recombines TRBV7-6 with TRBJ1-3; perhaps TRBD1 as D (6 bases). Trimming took off 2 bases at V and 0 bases at J, with 11 bases between the two ends. CDR3 length equals 16 residues. Germline V gene lookup returns CDR1 SGHVS and CDR2 FNYEAQ. CDR3: CASSLPRDNSGNTIYF. The CDR3 coding sequence is TGTGCCAGCAGCTTACCCCGGGACAACTCTGGAAACACCATATATTTT.

The chain is built from TRBV7-2 and TRBJ2-7; weak D call: TRBD1 (6 bases). This CDR3 has 15 residues. Between the trimmed V and J ends, which lost 1 base and 2 bases, there was a span of 12 bases. Germline loops: CDR1 SGHTA, CDR2 FQGNSA. The CDR3 DNA reads as TGTGCCAGCAGCTTAGTACAGGGAAATACCTACGAGCAGTACTTC. It is translated as CASSLVQGNTYEQYF.

V gene TRBV10-1 combines with J gene TRBJ2-3, with D tentatively TRBD2 (5 bases). The V end lost 6 bases, the J end lost 0 bases, and 16 bases lay between the germline ends. The germline gives CDR1 WNHNN, CDR2 SYGVQD (reference sequence). The CDR3 consists of 16 residues. DNA for the CDR3: TGCGCCAGCAGCACCCTGACTACGACTAGCACAGATACGCAGTATTTT. This gives the protein CASSTLTTTSTDTQYF.

This chain links TRBV10-3 with TRBJ1-2; a weak D match, TRBD1 (5 bases). Germline loops: CDR1 ENHRY, CDR2 SYGVKD. Trimming left V 4 bases short and J 4 bases short, with 7 bases between. This CDR3 has 12 residues. CDR3 bases: TGTGCCATCAGTGGGGACCTCTATGGCTACACCTTC. Amino acid sequence: CAISGDLYGYTF.

With regard to this clone: Other DNA sequences in the same sample also yield this CDR3. The gene calls are TRBV28 and TRBJ2-7; the D is unclear. V was pared by 2 bases and J by 4 bases, with 6 bases between. The CDR3 contains 12 residues. Per the germline V gene, CDR1 is MDHEN and CDR2 is SYDVKM. The CDR3 DNA is TGTGCCAGCAGTTTAGGGTCGTACGAGCAGTACTTC. Protein product: CASSLGSYEQYF.